One and the same sample provided the 8 T cell receptor beta chains below, sequenced in a study of control samples from healthy donors and cancer patients. Method: immunoSEQ multiplex PCR; TCRdb's copy keeps in-frame clones and lacks some. In the table there are 170,000 or so clones, approximately 92% of which are singletons. The sequencing input was blood. The receptors here all came from a man aged 18 to 30 in good health.

The V gene is TRBV5-1, the J gene TRBJ2-3; 7 nucleotides align to TRBD1. The CDR3 contains 16 residues. The germline CDR1 and CDR2 sequences are SGHRS and YFSETQ. V was pared by 4 bases and J by 5 bases, with 13 bases of the junction left unmatched. CDR3 loop: CASSLEGAFNGDTQYF. The CDR3 DNA follows: TGCGCCAGCAGCCTAGAGGGGGCCTTTAATGGAGATACGCAGTATTTT.

The rearrangement joins TRBV12-3 or TRBV12-4 to TRBJ1-1; no reliable D call. Trimming cost V 1 base and J 3 bases, with 6 bases left between them. This CDR3 is 13 amino acids long. The CDR3 protein is CASSLGGDTEAFF. The CDR3 bases are TGTGCCAGCAGTTTAGGGGGTGACACTGAAGCTTTCTTT.

The chain recombines TRBV10-3 with TRBJ2-5; TRBD2 aligns across 11 bases. The CDR3 runs 17 residues. After removal of 4 bases from V and 2 bases from J, the junction contained 9 bases not matched to a gene. CDR1 and CDR2 from the germline V gene are ENHRY and SYGVKD. CDR3 nucleotides: TGTGCCATCAGTGGCGCTAGCGGGGGGACCTATCAAGAGACCCAGTACTTC. Residues: CAISGASGGTYQETQYF.

This chain joins TRBV19 and TRBJ1-2; D remains unclear. The V end was cut by 3 bases, the J end by 2 bases, with 10 bases between. CDR1 and CDR2 (germline): LNHDA, SQIVND (reference sequence). CDR3 length: 14 residues. CDR3 residues: CASSIVNTNYGYTF. The CDR3 coding sequence is TGTGCCAGTAGTATCGTTAACACCAACTATGGCTACACCTTC. Full variable domain (outside the CDR3, taken from reference TRBV19 and TRBJ1-2): DGGITQSPKYLFRKEGQNVTLSCEQNLNHDAMYWYRQDPGQGLRLIYYSQIVNDFQKGDIAEGYSVSREKKESFPLTVTSAQKNPTAFYLCASSIVNTNYGYTFGSGTRLTVV.

Of note for this clone: Other DNA sequences from this sample encode an identical CDR3 as well. The gene calls are TRBV5-1 and TRBJ2-7, with D tentatively TRBD1 or TRBD2 (5 bases each). In germline, CDR1 is SGHRS, CDR2 YFSETQ. The CDR3 has 13 residues. V dropped 5 bases and J dropped 3 bases, with 12 bases sitting between them. The CDR3 region is CASSFGTDYEQYF. Written as DNA, the CDR3 is TGCGCCAGCAGTTTTGGGACCGACTACGAGCAGTACTTC. The full variable domain, in which reference TRBV5-1 and TRBJ2-7 provide the parts outside the CDR3, is KAGVTQTPRYLIKTRGQQVTLSCSPISGHRSVSWYQQTPGQGLQFLFEYFSETQRNKGNFPGRFSGRQFSNSRSEMNVSTLELGDSALYLCASSFGTDYEQYFGPGTRLTVT.

Remarks on this clone: The same CDR3 is also encoded by other DNA sequences in this sample. V is TRBV29-1 and J is TRBJ2-1; 12 bases fit TRBD2. The germline CDR1 and CDR2 sequences are SQVTM and ANQGSEA. With V trimmed by 7 bases and J by 10 bases, 11 bases remained unmatched. The CDR3 is 14 residues long. CDR3: CSADLAGGAGEQFF. CDR3 DNA sequence: TGCAGCGCTGACCTAGCGGGGGGGGCGGGCGAGCAGTTCTTC.

This clone was found once. The genes are TRBV3-1 (or the pseudogene TRBV3-2) and TRBJ2-1; 9 bases fit TRBD2. V was clipped by 4 bases and J by 3 bases; unmatched bases: 7. The CDR3 is made up of 16 amino acids. Germline CDR1 LGHDT, CDR2 YNNKEL (reference sequence). The CDR3 loop reads CASSRVGGGVYNEQFF. The CDR3 DNA reads as TGTGCCAGCAGCCGGGTGGGCGGGGGGGTCTACAATGAGCAGTTCTTC.

In DNA form, the CDR3 reads TGTGCCAGCGGACAGGGCCCTTCGAGCGGAAACACCATATATTTT. Its protein is CASGQGPSSGNTIYF. The chain uses TRBV6-5 and TRBJ1-3; 8 bases line up with TRBD1. Trimming at V came to 8 bases and at J to 4 bases, leaving 10 bases not matched to a gene. The CDR3 sequence is 15 residues long. The germline gives CDR1 MNHEY, CDR2 SVGAGI.